One and the same sample provided the 15 T cell receptor beta chains below, sequenced in a study of T-cell reconstitution after alpha-beta-depleted transplantation in children. Unique molecular identifiers tagged the TCRbeta library. TCRdb re-called the PCR reads through MiXCR, storing one row per CDR3 protein. The table includes approximately 350,000 distinct CDR3 sequences, 13% detected once. The sequencing here drew on PBMCs, taken from the stem cell graft. These receptors were obtained from a human donor who donated a stem cell graft to a child with Fanconi anemia.

This clonotype has just a few counts. The rearrangement links TRBV7-2 to TRBJ1-3; D unresolved. Trimming took 4 bases from V and 5 from J, leaving 6 bases between them. Germline CDR1 and CDR2: SGHTA and FQGNSA. The CDR3 sequence is 12 residues long. CDR3 sequence: CASSSTRNTIYF. Written as DNA, the CDR3 is TGTGCCAGCAGCTCCACAAGAAACACCATATATTTT.

The DNA for the CDR3 is TGTGCCAGCAGTGGGGGGGGCGCATTCACCGGGGAGCTGTTTTTT. This sequence encodes CASSGGGAFTGELFF. This chain connects TRBV12-3 or TRBV12-4 to TRBJ2-2; TRBD2 might be the D (7 bases). The CDR3 runs to 15 residues. V was pared by 5 bases and J by 4 bases, with 14 bases between.

This clonotype has more than one count but fewer than ten. The chain links TRBV4-3 to TRBJ1-2; D ambiguous. This CDR3 is 14 amino acids long. The V and J ends lost 0 bases and 5 bases respectively, with 10 bases between them. Germline-derived CDR1 and CDR2 are LGHNA and YSLEER. This CDR3 reads CASSQDSREYGYTF. The CDR3 DNA follows: TGCGCCAGCAGCCAAGATAGCAGAGAGTATGGCTACACCTTC.

Many counts were recorded for this clonotype. The genes are TRBV4-2 and TRBJ2-3, with D hard to call. Trimming took off 0 bases at V and 3 bases at J, with 7 bases between the two ends. Germline lookup yields CDR1 LGHNA and CDR2 YNFKEQ. The CDR3 extends over 14 amino acids. CDR3 nucleotides: TGTGCCAGCAGCCAAGAATTCGGAACAGATACGCAGTATTTT. Translated, it gives CASSQEFGTDTQYF.

The V call is TRBV12-3 or TRBV12-4, the J call TRBJ2-1; D is uncertain. The CDR3 covers 13 residues. Trimming removed 2 bases at V and 8 bases at J, with 10 bases between. The DNA for the CDR3 is TGTGCCAGCAGTTTAAGTACCGGCGATGAGCAGTTCTTC. As protein: CASSLSTGDEQFF.

The chain joins TRBV20-1 to TRBJ1-2; D ambiguous. Trimming stripped 4 bases from V and 7 bases from J, with 13 bases between. Germline-derived CDR1 and CDR2 are DFQATT and SNEGSKA (reference sequence). The CDR3 has 12 residues. DNA of the CDR3: TGCAGTGCTATCTGGCCGGGAAGTGGCTACACCTTC. Residues: CSAIWPGSGYTF.

The gene calls are TRBV15 and TRBJ2-1; D unclear. Per the germline V gene, CDR1 is LNHNV and CDR2 is YYDKDF (reference sequence). The ends were cut back, 6 bases at V and 9 bases at J, with 15 bases in the middle. The CDR3 extends over 13 amino acids. CDR3 amino acids: CATRYPAASEQFF. CDR3 DNA: TGTGCCACCAGATACCCCGCAGCTTCTGAGCAGTTCTTC.

This clonotype came up a few times. The gene calls are TRBV15 and TRBJ2-1, with D possibly TRBD1 on 5 matching bases. CDR3 size: 14 residues. Germline CDR1 reads LNHNV; CDR2 reads YYDKDF (reference sequence). Between the trimmed V and J ends, which lost 0 bases and 8 bases, there was a span of 11 bases. The CDR3 nucleotides read TGTGCCACCAGCAGAGACAATGGACAAGATGAGCAGTTCTTC. Translating gives CATSRDNGQDEQFF.

The DNA of the CDR3 is TGTGCCAGCTCGCAACTGACTAGCGGGGGGGCAGATACGCAGTATTTT. Translating it yields CASSQLTSGGADTQYF. J is TRBJ2-3 and V is TRBV18; 14 bases align to TRBD2. CDR1 and CDR2 from the germline V gene are KGHSH and LQKENI. With V trimmed by 6 bases and J by 4 bases, 6 bases remained unmatched. This CDR3 is 16 amino acids long.

The genes are TRBV6-2 or TRBV6-3 and TRBJ2-7; D call uncertain. V was shortened by 5 bases and J by 7 bases, with 18 bases between the two germline ends. Germline V gives CDR1 MNHEY, CDR2 SVGEGT. The CDR3 contains 14 residues. CDR3 sequence (DNA): TGTGCCAGCAGTACCTGGTCGCTCCTGGGAGAGCAGTACGTC. It is translated as CASSTWSLLGEQYV.

The CDR3 DNA sequence: TGTGCCAGCGAGACAGTTAACACCGGGGAGCTGTTTTTT. Protein product: CASETVNTGELFF. The gene calls are TRBV3-1 and TRBJ2-2; D is perhaps TRBD1 (5 bases). The V gene lost 8 bases and the J gene lost 2 bases, with 9 bases spanning the gap. The length of the CDR3 is 13 residues. Germline V gene sequence: CDR1 LGHDT, CDR2 YNNKEL (reference sequence).

This clonotype has a handful of counts. The rearrangement uses TRBV7-8 and TRBJ2-6; weak D call: TRBD2 (6 bases). The CDR3 length is 16 residues. Trimming stripped 5 bases from V and 3 bases from J, with 14 bases between. Germline CDR1 is SGHVS and CDR2 is FQNEAQ. CDR3 in amino acids: CASSPLGGDGANVLTF. CDR3 nucleotide sequence: TGTGCCAGCAGCCCCCTAGGAGGGGATGGGGCCAACGTCCTGACTTTC.

This clonotype occurred many times. The rearrangement joins TRBV20-1 to TRBJ1-2; D may be TRBD1 (6 bases). V was trimmed by 0 bases and J by 8 bases, leaving 16 bases between them. This CDR3 has 14 amino acids. CDR1 and CDR2 (germline): DFQATT, SNEGSKA (reference sequence). Here the CDR3 DNA reads TGCAGTGCTAGAGATTTCCGGAGGGGGGGCGGCTACACCTTC. It is translated as CSARDFRRGGGYTF.

The chain links TRBV10-3 to TRBJ2-3, with 11 bases aligning to TRBD1. CDR1 is ENHRY and CDR2 is SYGVKD in the germline V gene. The CDR3 runs 16 residues. J was trimmed by 6 bases and V by 5 bases; bases with no gene match: 10. CDR3 loop: CAISSRTGGSFDTQYF. The CDR3 bases are TGTGCCATCAGTTCCCGGACAGGGGGCAGCTTCGATACGCAGTATTTT.

This clonotype was counted only a few times. The gene calls are TRBV29-1 and TRBJ2-3; 8 positions match TRBD1. The ends lost 6 bases at V and 4 bases at J; junction bases unmatched: 6. Germline V gene sequence: CDR1 SQVTM, CDR2 ANQGSEA. The CDR3 has 13 amino acids. The CDR3 reads CSVAGQGSDTQYF. The DNA of the CDR3 is TGCAGCGTGGCCGGACAGGGATCAGATACGCAGTATTTT.